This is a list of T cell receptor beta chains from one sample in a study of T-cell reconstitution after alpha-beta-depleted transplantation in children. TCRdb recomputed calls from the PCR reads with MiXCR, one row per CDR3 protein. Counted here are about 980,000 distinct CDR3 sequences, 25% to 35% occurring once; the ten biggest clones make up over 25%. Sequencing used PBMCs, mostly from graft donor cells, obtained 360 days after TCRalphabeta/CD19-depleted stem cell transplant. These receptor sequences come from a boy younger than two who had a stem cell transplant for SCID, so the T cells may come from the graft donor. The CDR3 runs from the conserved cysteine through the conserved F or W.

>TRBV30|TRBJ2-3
CAWSVGTQTGDTQYF
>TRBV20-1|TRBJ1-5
CSARAANQPQHF
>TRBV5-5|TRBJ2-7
CASSFDSRVYAYEQYF
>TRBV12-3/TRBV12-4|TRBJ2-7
CASGQQGRDRQYF
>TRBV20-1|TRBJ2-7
CSAPGDSPYEQYF
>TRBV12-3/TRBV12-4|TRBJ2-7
CASSLDRGFAEYF
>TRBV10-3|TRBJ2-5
CAISETQSDGTQYF
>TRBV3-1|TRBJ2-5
CASSQDYVSGTQYF
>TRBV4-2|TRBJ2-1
CASSQRGLPYNEQFF
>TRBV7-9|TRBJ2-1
CASSFPGFMHNEQFF
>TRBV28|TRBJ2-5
CASSSPGGMQETQYF
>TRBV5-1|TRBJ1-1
CASRGGTSMNTEAFF
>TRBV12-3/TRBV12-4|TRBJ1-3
CASSRRGGYSGNTIYF
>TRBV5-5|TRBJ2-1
CASSLVPEGSYNEQFF
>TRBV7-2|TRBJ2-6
CASSYGTTGANVLTF
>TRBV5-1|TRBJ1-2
CASSLGGGFGDGYTF